The clone carrying this T cell receptor (beta chain) is medium-sized within its sample. This beta chain is a stray read from a library made for alpha chains; its abundance is not meaningful. Single TCR cDNA molecules each had their own unique molecular identifier. TCRdb analysed the 5' RACE reads with MiXCR anew, one entry per CDR3 protein. Among a few thousand distinct CDR3 sequences, less than 3.5% were seen once, and the ten largest hold more than 15%. Germline V gene sequence: CDR1 KGHSY, CDR2 FQNENV. The CDR3 totals 13 residues. The V end was cut by 2 bases, the J end by 7 bases, with 6 bases between. Time point described: sample taken at primary tumor resection. The cohort: around 79 early-stage, untreated non-small cell lung cancer patients. Whole RNA, which was extracted from tumor, nontumor lung tissue or frozen PBMC, was sequenced without any cell sorting. This record belongs to a study of spatial heterogeneity in lung cancer. Turning to the study itself: Sequence detection consistently recorded a greater number of beta-chain than alpha-chain sequences.

V and J are TRBV16 and TRBJ1-6; tentative D call: TRBD1 (5 bases). The material sequenced was lung tissue, taken at surgery. The TCR was taken from a human donor with early-stage non-small cell lung cancer. The CDR3 spells CASSQDRNSPLHF. DNA for the CDR3: TGTGCCAGCAGCCAAGACAGAAATTCACCCCTCCACTTT.